Each of the 18 T cell receptor beta chains below was sequenced from the same sample in a study of T cell responses to AZD1222 COVID-19 vaccine. Repertoires were generated with immunoSEQ multiplex PCR, while TCRdb's copy carries only in-frame clones and drops some. The sample yields just under 75,000 clones, less than 85% seen once. The sequencing used peripheral blood, collected 28 days after the second AZD1222 dose. These receptors all stem from an adult who received the AZD1222 COVID-19 vaccine.

The rearrangement uses TRBV28 and TRBJ2-3, with TRBD2 matching over 10 bases. From germline, CDR1 is MDHEN and CDR2 SYDVKM. CDR3 length equals 16 residues. Trimming cost V 4 bases and J 4 bases; bases outside gene matches: 8. CDR3 in DNA: TGTGCCAGCAGTTCCTCAAGCGGGGGGGCCCCAGATACGCAGTATTTT. This translates into CASSSSSGGAPDTQYF.

This sequence joins TRBV15 and TRBJ2-7; D may be TRBD1 (6 bases). This CDR3 region has 15 residues. Germline V gene lookup returns CDR1 LNHNV and CDR2 YYDKDF (reference sequence). The V and J ends lost 0 bases and 4 bases respectively, with 13 bases between them. The DNA for the CDR3 is TGTGCCACCAGCAGAGATCGGGCCAGGGGATACGAGCAGTACTTC. Amino acid sequence: CATSRDRARGYEQYF. Using reference TRBV15 and TRBJ2-7 for the parts outside the CDR3, the full variable domain is DAMVIQNPRYQVTQFGKPVTLSCSQTLNHNVMYWYQQKSSQAPKLLFHYYDKDFNNEADTPDNFQSRRPNTSFCFLDIRSPGLGDTAMYLCATSRDRARGYEQYFGPGTRLTVT.

DNA for the CDR3: TGTGCAAGTCGCTTAGCCCTGCATTGCGAGCAGTACTTC. Its translation: CASRLALHCEQYF. V usage is TRBV12-2 and J usage is TRBJ2-7. TRBV12-2 is termed a pseudogene. This CDR3 is 13 amino acids long.

The table lists this clone with a count of one. This chain links TRBV6-2 or TRBV6-3 with TRBJ2-7; D is unresolved. V was shortened by 5 bases and J by 1 base, with 6 bases between the two germline ends. The CDR3 is made up of 12 amino acids. CDR1 and CDR2 from the germline V gene are MNHEY and SVGEGT. CDR3: CASSRTSYEQYF. CDR3 DNA: TGTGCCAGCAGTCGAACTTCCTACGAGCAGTACTTC.

This chain joins TRBV11-3 and TRBJ2-2, with 9 bases fitting TRBD1. The CDR3 contains 15 residues. Germline-derived CDR1 and CDR2 are SGHNT and YENEEA. V was clipped by 5 bases and J by 4 bases; unmatched bases: 5. The CDR3, as DNA: TGTGCCAGCAGCGAACAGGGGGCGGTCACCGGGGAGCTGTTTTTT. Its protein is CASSEQGAVTGELFF.

There are many counts of this clone. The chain carries TRBV3-1 (or the pseudogene TRBV3-2) and TRBJ2-2, with D possibly being TRBD2 (5 bases). Germline CDR1 is LGHDT and CDR2 is YNNKEL (reference sequence). V was cut by 0 bases and J by 4 bases, with 15 bases left in between. The CDR3 is 17 residues long. The CDR3 region has the DNA TGTGCCAGCAGCCAAGATATTCGGCGGGCCTCCACCGGGGAGCTGTTTTTT. Amino acids: CASSQDIRRASTGELFF.

This clone has just one count. The gene calls are TRBV27 and TRBJ2-2, with 10 bases lining up with TRBD2. J lost 4 bases, V lost 6 bases, and 11 bases had no gene match. Germline CDR1 is MNHEY and CDR2 is SMNVEV (reference sequence). This CDR3 has 17 amino acids. The DNA of the CDR3 is TGTGCCAGCAGCCCACAAGCGGGAGGGCCATCCACCGGGGAGCTGTTTTTT. Translating gives CASSPQAGGPSTGELFF.

The V call is TRBV28, the J call TRBJ1-2; D gene ambiguous. The germline V gene encodes CDR1 MDHEN and CDR2 SYDVKM. CDR3 length: 13 amino acids. Trimming pared 11 bases from V and 1 base from J, leaving 14 bases between. CDR3 DNA sequence: TGTGCCGGCACGGGAGAAGTTAACTATGGCTACACCTTC. It is translated as CAGTGEVNYGYTF.

The chain employs TRBV19 and TRBJ2-1; TRBD2 aligns across 16 bases. CDR3 size: 16 residues. Per germline, CDR1 LNHDA and CDR2 SQIVND (reference sequence). The ends lost 7 bases at V and 8 bases at J; junction bases unmatched: 8. This chain's CDR3 is CASNAGTSGRVDEQFF. In nucleotides, the CDR3 is TGTGCCAGTAACGCCGGGACTAGCGGGAGGGTAGATGAGCAGTTCTTC. Full variable domain (rest looked up from reference TRBV19 and TRBJ2-1): DGGITQSPKYLFRKEGQNVTLSCEQNLNHDAMYWYRQDPGQGLRLIYYSQIVNDFQKGDIAEGYSVSREKKESFPLTVTSAQKNPTAFYLCASNAGTSGRVDEQFFGPGTRLTVL.

The chain links TRBV5-1 to TRBJ1-2, with D uncertain. CDR1 is SGHRS and CDR2 is YFSETQ in the germline V gene. V was trimmed by 4 bases and J by 6 bases, leaving 16 bases between them. The CDR3 is 14 amino acids. CDR3 sequence reads: CASSREVRMNGYTF. For the CDR3, the DNA is TGCGCCAGCAGCCGGGAGGTCAGAATGAATGGCTACACCTTC.

The CDR3 spells CASSQKIGRQNTEAFF. CDR3 in DNA: TGCGCCAGCAGCCAAAAGATAGGGCGGCAGAACACTGAAGCTTTCTTT. This sequence joins TRBV4-1 and TRBJ1-1; D not resolved. Per germline, CDR1 MGHRA and CDR2 YSYEKL. V gave up 2 bases and J gave up 1 base, with 14 bases separating them. The CDR3 consists of 16 residues.

The CDR3 DNA sequence: TGTGCCAGCAGAGGGACAGGGGCAACTAATGAAAAACTGTTTTTT. It yields the protein CASRGTGATNEKLFF. The V gene is TRBV2, the J gene TRBJ1-4, with 10 bases lining up with TRBD1. V lost 6 bases to trimming and J lost 0 bases; unmatched junction nucleotides: 1. The CDR3 extends over 15 amino acids. Germline loops: CDR1 SNHLY, CDR2 FYNNEI.

J is TRBJ2-4 and V is TRBV7-9, with 7 bases matching TRBD1. This CDR3 has 17 amino acids. The junction had 10 bases not matched to a gene; V was cut back by 2 bases and J by 3 bases. CDR1 is SEHNR, CDR2 FQNEAQ, per germline (reference sequence). As DNA, the CDR3 is TGTGCCAGCAGCTTACCTTATCGACAGGGTGTCAAAAACATTCAGTACTTC. Its protein is CASSLPYRQGVKNIQYF.

The CDR3 sequence is CASSTRRGKGTQYF. The DNA of the CDR3 is TGTGCCAGCAGTACACGGCGGGGGAAGGGTACGCAGTATTTT. V usage is TRBV6-5 and J usage is TRBJ2-3; 7 nucleotides agree with TRBD2. This CDR3 spans 14 amino acids. Trimming removed 5 bases from V and 8 bases from J; junction bases left unmatched: 10. Germline V CDR1 and CDR2: MNHEY, SVGAGI.

V usage is TRBV10-2 and J usage is TRBJ2-1, with 9 bases aligning to TRBD2. This CDR3 has 16 amino acids. With 0 bases clipped from V and 8 bases from J, the junction kept 8 bases outside the gene matches. Germline V CDR1 and CDR2: WSHSY, SAAADI. The CDR3 coding sequence is TGCGCCAGCAGTGAGTCCCGGCGGGAGGGCCGGGATGAGCAGTTCTTC. Its protein product is CASSESRREGRDEQFF.

V is TRBV2 and J is TRBJ2-5, with TRBD1 matching 10 bases. V lost 6 bases and J lost 4; bases outside the gene matches: 8. CDR3 length equals 15 residues. Germline V gene sequence: CDR1 SNHLY, CDR2 FYNNEI. The CDR3 bases are TGTGCCAGCAGAACCGGGACAGGGGTGGTAGAGACCCAGTACTTC. Its translation: CASRTGTGVVETQYF.

The chain has TRBV11-3 and TRBJ2-1; D gene uncertain. From germline, CDR1 is SGHNT and CDR2 YENEEA. V dropped 1 base and J dropped 10 bases, with 11 bases sitting between them. The CDR3 runs to 13 residues. The CDR3 bases are TGTGCCAGCAGCTTAGGGACGATCGGGGAGCAGTTCTTC. Protein product: CASSLGTIGEQFF.

The chain carries TRBV12-3 or TRBV12-4 and TRBJ1-2, with TRBD1 as a possible D gene (6 bases). The CDR3 contains 13 residues. Trimming stripped 3 bases from V and 7 bases from J, with 12 bases between. The CDR3 DNA reads as TGTGCCAGCAGTTTCGGGGGGCCCCTTGGCTACACCTTC. This translates into CASSFGGPLGYTF.